Below are 6 T cell receptor beta chains sequenced from a single sample in a study of T cell responses to AZD1222 COVID-19 vaccine. TCRdb's table, derived via immunoSEQ multiplex PCR, lists solely in-frame clones and lacks some. Of about 54,000 clones in the sample, around nine tenths are singletons; the top ten hold roughly 3.9%. The sequenced sample was peripheral blood, obtained on day 0 of AZD1222 vaccination. The source is an adult in good health.

This chain uses TRBV6-5 with TRBJ2-5; 7 bases line up with TRBD1. V shed 6 bases, J shed 5 bases, and the junction held 6 bases outside the gene matches. Germline V gene data show CDR1 as MNHEY and CDR2 as SVGAGI. The CDR3 sequence is 13 residues long. The chain's CDR3 is CASSPGQLETQYF. In DNA, the CDR3 is TGTGCCAGCAGCCCGGGACAGCTGGAGACCCAGTACTTC.

The chain couples TRBV2 to TRBJ1-5, with D possibly being TRBD1 (6 bases). The CDR3 extends over 14 amino acids. Trimming removed 1 base from V and 2 bases from J, with 6 bases in between. Germline V gene lookup returns CDR1 SNHLY and CDR2 FYNNEI. The CDR3 loop is CASSEEGGNQPQHF. For the CDR3, the DNA is TGTGCCAGCAGTGAAGAGGGGGGCAATCAGCCCCAGCATTTT.

The V and J genes are TRBV29-1 and TRBJ2-5; TRBD2 agrees at 10 bases. J gave up 5 bases and V 3 bases, and 0 bases lay outside the gene matches. In germline, CDR1 is SQVTM, CDR2 ANQGSEA. CDR3 size: 12 residues. The CDR3 loop reads CSVETSGETQYF. The CDR3 DNA follows: TGCAGCGTTGAGACTAGCGGGGAGACCCAGTACTTC.

The rearrangement joins TRBV12-5 to TRBJ1-3, with 8 positions matching TRBD1. The junction had 2 bases not matched to a gene; V was cut back by 0 bases and J by 1 base. The CDR3 spans 16 residues. CDR1 and CDR2 (germline): LGHNT, FRNRAP. This CDR3 reads CASGLVTGGSGNTIYF. CDR3 DNA: TGTGCTAGTGGTTTGGTCACAGGGGGGTCTGGAAACACCATATATTTT.

The count of this clone is one. The J gene is TRBJ1-4, the V gene TRBV3-1 (or the pseudogene TRBV3-2); no firm D call. Germline loops: CDR1 LGHDT, CDR2 YNNKEL (reference sequence). Trimming removed 1 base from V and 8 bases from J, with 5 bases in between. This CDR3 is built from 12 residues. The CDR3 region has the DNA TGTGCCAGCAGCCAAGTCATGGAAAAACTGTTTTTT. The encoded protein is CASSQVMEKLFF.

The chain employs TRBV5-1 and TRBJ1-2; the D is unclear. This CDR3 has 14 amino acids. The germline gives CDR1 SGHRS, CDR2 YFSETQ. V shed 0 bases and J shed 4 bases, with 10 bases lying between them. CDR3 residues: CASSLDSVGYGYTF. Here the CDR3 DNA reads TGCGCCAGCAGCTTGGACAGCGTCGGCTATGGCTACACCTTC.